This TCR beta chain appears in the sequencing data of a study of blood T cell repertoires in COVID-19. Study in general: T cells, B-cell-depleted T cells, or PBMCs provided the cDNA or gDNA that served as material.

Authors' methods: Reference gene primer amplification yielded estimated nucleated cell counts. The assay was immunoSEQ multiplex PCR, and TCRdb's table has in-frame clones only and misses some. From that table come the V and J calls and clone size; the DNA was used to work out D and trimming. In the table there are fewer than 650,000 clones, 85% to 90% of which are singletons. Seattle's cohort entered during active infection and was followed longitudinally. CDR1 is MGHDK, CDR2 SYGVNS, per germline. The CDR3 is 14 residues long. Trimming took off 5 bases at V and 2 bases at J, with 7 bases between the two ends.

The source material was peripheral blood. The rearrangement uses TRBV25-1 and TRBJ2-6, with unresolved D. The TCR sequence derives from a woman aged 45-65 years with COVID-19, enrolled during active disease. The CDR3 sequence is CASSFETGANVLTF. The CDR3 DNA is TGTGCCAGCAGTTTTGAGACTGGGGCCAACGTCCTGACTTTC.